The clone carrying this TCR beta chain occurred a few times. Its matching antigen is unknown. The entry originates in a study of T cell responses to AZD1222 COVID-19 vaccine. Study-level results: A mostly white British donor set with more females was recruited, and clonal diversity was possibly underestimated.

The germline V gene has CDR1 SGHDT and CDR2 YYEEEE. This CDR3 comprises 15 residues. V was shortened by 6 bases and J by 5 bases, with 20 bases between the two germline ends. The protocol was immunoSEQ multiplex PCR, while the TCRdb copy is restricted to in-frame clones and leaves out a portion. The sample consists of some 150,000 clones, approximately 90% of them appearing once. This receptor was taken from an adult in good health. V is TRBV5-6 and J is TRBJ1-1, with D possibly being TRBD1 (5 bases). The specimen comprised peripheral blood, sampled on day 0 of AZD1222 vaccination. The CDR3 reads CASTPNGGYSTEAFF. The CDR3, as DNA: TGTGCCAGCACCCCTAACGGGGGTTATTCGACTGAAGCTTTCTTT.